The 18 T cell receptor beta chains in this list originate from one sample, sequenced in a study of shared clonotypes between healthy human individuals. TCRdb's copy holds only in-frame clones and misses some; the assay was immunoSEQ multiplex PCR. The table records 2,100,000 or so clones, approximately 94% of them present only once. The material sequenced was naive CD4+ T cells sorted from blood. Subset indicated: CD45RA+ positively selected. The receptors originated from a man younger than 30 in good health.

The chain has TRBV10-2 and TRBJ2-2, with 10 bases fitting TRBD2. The germline V gene encodes CDR1 WSHSY and CDR2 SAAADI. V trimming: 6 bases; J trimming: 6 bases; junction bases outside the gene matches: 4. The CDR3 runs 14 residues. CDR3 DNA: TGCGCCAGCAGGTCTAGCGGGGGTCCCGGGGAGCTGTTTTTT. Translation gives CASRSSGGPGELFF.

On this clone itself: The same CDR3 can be traced to other DNA sequences in this sample. The V call is TRBV19, the J call TRBJ1-6, with D unclear. The V end was cut by 1 base, the J end by 4 bases, with 8 bases between. Germline assignment: CDR1 LNHDA and CDR2 SQIVND (reference sequence). The CDR3 loop spans 15 amino acids. The CDR3 sequence is CASSIGGSYNSPLHF. The CDR3 DNA reads TGTGCCAGTAGTATAGGTGGCAGTTATAATTCACCCCTCCACTTT. The complete variable domain, with remaining parts taken from reference TRBV19 and TRBJ1-6, reads DGGITQSPKYLFRKEGQNVTLSCEQNLNHDAMYWYRQDPGQGLRLIYYSQIVNDFQKGDIAEGYSVSREKKESFPLTVTSAQKNPTAFYLCASSIGGSYNSPLHFGNGTRLTVT.

The J gene is TRBJ1-2, the V gene TRBV5-1; D is uncertain. Between the trimmed V and J ends, which lost 5 bases and 7 bases, there was a span of 9 bases. The CDR3 is 11 amino acids. Germline values: CDR1 SGHRS, CDR2 YFSETQ. CDR3 DNA: TGCGCCAGCAGAGGTGGGTCTGGCTACACCTTC. The encoded protein is CASRGGSGYTF.

The J gene is TRBJ1-5, the V gene TRBV6-1; no clear D gene. The CDR3 is 16 residues long. Trimming removed 3 bases at V and 0 bases at J, with 12 bases between. CDR1 MNHNS and CDR2 SASEGT come from the germline V gene. CDR3 region: CASSDRSQYSNQPQHF. CDR3 coding DNA: TGTGCCAGCAGTGACAGGTCCCAATATAGCAATCAGCCCCAGCATTTT.

The chain joins TRBV30 to TRBJ1-2; TRBD1 matches 7 bases. The CDR3 runs 15 residues. J was trimmed by 7 bases and V by 0 bases; bases with no gene match: 11. Germline V CDR1 and CDR2: GTSNPN, SVGIG (reference sequence). CDR3 DNA: TGTGCCTGGAGTGTTGGCCTGGGGACAGAGTTTGGCTACACCTTC. As protein: CAWSVGLGTEFGYTF.

The V gene is TRBV11-2, the J gene TRBJ1-2; D call uncertain. Germline CDR1 reads SGHAT; CDR2 reads FQNNGV. The CDR3 contains 16 residues. Trimming removed 1 base from V and 4 bases from J, with 16 bases in between. The CDR3 DNA reads TGTGCCAGCAGCTTAGCCTCTGGCGGTTTCGGCTATGGCTACACCTTC. It encodes CASSLASGGFGYGYTF.

The chain joins TRBV4-1 to TRBJ1-5; the D is unclear. CDR3 length: 16 amino acids. CDR1 and CDR2 (germline): MGHRA, YSYEKL. The ends were cut back, 0 bases at V and 7 bases at J, with 16 bases in the middle. CDR3 sequence: CASSQEGGIPRQPQHF. DNA of the CDR3: TGCGCCAGCAGCCAAGAGGGAGGAATACCAAGACAGCCCCAGCATTTT.

The V and J genes are TRBV15 and TRBJ2-5, with 7 nucleotides matching TRBD2. This CDR3 contains 17 residues. Germline values: CDR1 LNHNV, CDR2 YYDKDF (reference sequence). The V and J ends lost 1 base and 3 bases, in that order; junction bases with no gene match: 11. CDR3 bases: TGTGCCACCAGCAGAGGAGGGACGGCTAGCGGCGAAGAGACCCAGTACTTC. It specifies CATSRGGTASGEETQYF.

V usage is TRBV7-6 and J usage is TRBJ1-3; D is unresolved. V was pared by 1 base and J by 4 bases, with 14 bases between. CDR1 and CDR2 from the germline V gene are SGHVS and FNYEAQ. The CDR3 has 16 amino acids. CDR3 protein: CASSLESWVTGNTIYF. The CDR3 DNA follows: TGTGCCAGCAGCTTAGAGTCTTGGGTTACGGGAAACACCATATATTTT.

V usage is TRBV5-4 and J usage is TRBJ2-1; TRBD1 matches 7 bases. J was trimmed by 10 bases and V by 3 bases; bases with no gene match: 10. This CDR3 region has 14 residues. Germline CDR1 reads SGHNT; CDR2 reads YYREEE (reference sequence). CDR3 nucleotide sequence: TGTGCCAGCAGCTCGGGACAGCTGGCTTGGGAGCAGTTCTTC. Protein product: CASSSGQLAWEQFF. Filled out from reference TRBV5-4 and TRBJ2-1, the complete variable domain reads ETGVTQSPTHLIKTRGQQVTLRCSSQSGHNTVSWYQQALGQGPQFIFQYYREEENGRGNFPPRFSGLQFPNYSSELNVNALELDDSALYLCASSSGQLAWEQFFGPGTRLTVL.

The chain joins TRBV19 to TRBJ1-1; 7 positions agree with TRBD1. V lost 6 bases to trimming and J lost 6 bases; unmatched junction nucleotides: 13. Germline assignment: CDR1 LNHDA and CDR2 SQIVND (reference sequence). The CDR3 sequence is 15 residues long. The CDR3 loop is CASRFGQAGLAEAFF. CDR3 nucleotides: TGTGCCAGTAGATTTGGACAGGCCGGTTTGGCTGAAGCTTTCTTT.

The chain uses TRBV9 and TRBJ1-1, with unresolved D. The CDR3 spans 13 residues. Germline V CDR1 and CDR2: SGDLS, YYNGEE. V lost 3 bases and J lost 1, with 7 bases in between. The chain's CDR3 is CASSGLSNTEAFF. The CDR3 region has the DNA TGTGCCAGCAGCGGTCTCTCGAACACTGAAGCTTTCTTT.

The rearrangement uses TRBV7-2 and TRBJ2-1; TRBD2 might be the D (6 bases). CDR1 SGHTA and CDR2 FQGNSA come from the germline V gene. CDR3 length: 16 residues. V gave up 5 bases and J gave up 8 bases, with 22 bases separating them. The CDR3 nucleotides are TGTGCCAGCAGCCCCAGGACCAGCGGGTCCTTCGATGAGCAGTTCTTC. This gives the protein CASSPRTSGSFDEQFF.

In this sample, this clone turned up a few times. The chain uses TRBV29-1 and TRBJ2-3; the D is unclear. The CDR3 totals 13 residues. Looked up from germline, CDR1 is SQVTM and CDR2 is ANQGSEA. The V gene lost 1 base and the J gene lost 3 bases, with 8 bases spanning the gap. The DNA of the CDR3 is TGCAGCGTTGAAGGGCTGATGACAGATACGCAGTATTTT. Amino acid sequence: CSVEGLMTDTQYF.

This clone has only a few counts. The V and J genes are TRBV10-3 and TRBJ1-6; D gene unclear. This CDR3 is 13 amino acids long. CDR1 is ENHRY, CDR2 SYGVKD, per germline. Trimming stripped 0 bases from V and 14 bases from J, with 11 bases between. The CDR3 DNA follows: TGTGCCATCAGTGAGTCCCTGGACCGATCCCTCCACTTT. This encodes CAISESLDRSLHF.

About this clone: The germline gene is not matched at one end of the junction; a read error may be the cause. The chain recombines TRBV19 with TRBJ2-4; TRBD1 might be the D (6 bases). CDR1 is LNHDA and CDR2 is SQIVND in the germline V gene (reference sequence). CDR3 length: 14 residues. DNA for the CDR3: TGTGCCAGTAGTATAGACGATAGACAGGTGACCTCGGACTTC. Translating gives CASSIDDRQVTSDF.

V is TRBV6-5 and J is TRBJ2-3, with 8 positions matching TRBD2. Per germline, CDR1 MNHEY and CDR2 SVGAGI. Losses at the gene ends were 7 bases for V and 5 bases for J; bases not matched to a gene: 8. The CDR3 contains 14 residues. CDR3 loop: CASTSTGGRDTQYF. For the CDR3, the DNA is TGTGCCAGCACCTCAACGGGAGGGAGAGATACGCAGTATTTT.

The chain carries TRBV9 and TRBJ2-3, with D perhaps TRBD1 or TRBD2 (5 bases each). The CDR3 has 15 amino acids. Germline assignment: CDR1 SGDLS and CDR2 YYNGEE. Trimming took 0 bases from V and 6 from J, leaving 14 bases between them. In DNA form, the CDR3 reads TGTGCCAGCAGCGTAGTGGGGGATTGGCAGGATACGCAGTATTTT. Its protein is CASSVVGDWQDTQYF. The variable domain in full, with the rest retrieved from reference TRBV9 and TRBJ2-3, is DSGVTQTPKHLITATGQRVTLRCSPRSGDLSVYWYQQSLDQGLQFLIQYYNGEERAKGNILERFSAQQFPDLHSELNLSSLELGDSALYFCASSVVGDWQDTQYFGPGTRLTVL.